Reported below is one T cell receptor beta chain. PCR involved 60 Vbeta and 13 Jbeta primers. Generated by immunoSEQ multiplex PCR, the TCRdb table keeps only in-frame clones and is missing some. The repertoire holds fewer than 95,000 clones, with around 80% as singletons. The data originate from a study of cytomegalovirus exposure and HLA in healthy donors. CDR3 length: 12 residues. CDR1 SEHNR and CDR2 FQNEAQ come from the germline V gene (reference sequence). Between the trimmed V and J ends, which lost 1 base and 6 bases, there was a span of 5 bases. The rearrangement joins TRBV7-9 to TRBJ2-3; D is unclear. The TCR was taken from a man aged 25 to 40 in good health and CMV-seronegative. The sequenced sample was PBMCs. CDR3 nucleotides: TGTGCCAGCAGCTTAGTCTCGGATACGCAGTATTTT. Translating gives CASSLVSDTQYF. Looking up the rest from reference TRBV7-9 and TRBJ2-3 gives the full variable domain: DTGVSQNPRHKITKRGQNVTFRCDPISEHNRLYWYRQTLGQGPEFLTYFQNEAQLEKSRLLSDRFSAERPKGSFSTLEIQRTEQGDSAMYLCASSLVSDTQYFGPGTRLTVL.